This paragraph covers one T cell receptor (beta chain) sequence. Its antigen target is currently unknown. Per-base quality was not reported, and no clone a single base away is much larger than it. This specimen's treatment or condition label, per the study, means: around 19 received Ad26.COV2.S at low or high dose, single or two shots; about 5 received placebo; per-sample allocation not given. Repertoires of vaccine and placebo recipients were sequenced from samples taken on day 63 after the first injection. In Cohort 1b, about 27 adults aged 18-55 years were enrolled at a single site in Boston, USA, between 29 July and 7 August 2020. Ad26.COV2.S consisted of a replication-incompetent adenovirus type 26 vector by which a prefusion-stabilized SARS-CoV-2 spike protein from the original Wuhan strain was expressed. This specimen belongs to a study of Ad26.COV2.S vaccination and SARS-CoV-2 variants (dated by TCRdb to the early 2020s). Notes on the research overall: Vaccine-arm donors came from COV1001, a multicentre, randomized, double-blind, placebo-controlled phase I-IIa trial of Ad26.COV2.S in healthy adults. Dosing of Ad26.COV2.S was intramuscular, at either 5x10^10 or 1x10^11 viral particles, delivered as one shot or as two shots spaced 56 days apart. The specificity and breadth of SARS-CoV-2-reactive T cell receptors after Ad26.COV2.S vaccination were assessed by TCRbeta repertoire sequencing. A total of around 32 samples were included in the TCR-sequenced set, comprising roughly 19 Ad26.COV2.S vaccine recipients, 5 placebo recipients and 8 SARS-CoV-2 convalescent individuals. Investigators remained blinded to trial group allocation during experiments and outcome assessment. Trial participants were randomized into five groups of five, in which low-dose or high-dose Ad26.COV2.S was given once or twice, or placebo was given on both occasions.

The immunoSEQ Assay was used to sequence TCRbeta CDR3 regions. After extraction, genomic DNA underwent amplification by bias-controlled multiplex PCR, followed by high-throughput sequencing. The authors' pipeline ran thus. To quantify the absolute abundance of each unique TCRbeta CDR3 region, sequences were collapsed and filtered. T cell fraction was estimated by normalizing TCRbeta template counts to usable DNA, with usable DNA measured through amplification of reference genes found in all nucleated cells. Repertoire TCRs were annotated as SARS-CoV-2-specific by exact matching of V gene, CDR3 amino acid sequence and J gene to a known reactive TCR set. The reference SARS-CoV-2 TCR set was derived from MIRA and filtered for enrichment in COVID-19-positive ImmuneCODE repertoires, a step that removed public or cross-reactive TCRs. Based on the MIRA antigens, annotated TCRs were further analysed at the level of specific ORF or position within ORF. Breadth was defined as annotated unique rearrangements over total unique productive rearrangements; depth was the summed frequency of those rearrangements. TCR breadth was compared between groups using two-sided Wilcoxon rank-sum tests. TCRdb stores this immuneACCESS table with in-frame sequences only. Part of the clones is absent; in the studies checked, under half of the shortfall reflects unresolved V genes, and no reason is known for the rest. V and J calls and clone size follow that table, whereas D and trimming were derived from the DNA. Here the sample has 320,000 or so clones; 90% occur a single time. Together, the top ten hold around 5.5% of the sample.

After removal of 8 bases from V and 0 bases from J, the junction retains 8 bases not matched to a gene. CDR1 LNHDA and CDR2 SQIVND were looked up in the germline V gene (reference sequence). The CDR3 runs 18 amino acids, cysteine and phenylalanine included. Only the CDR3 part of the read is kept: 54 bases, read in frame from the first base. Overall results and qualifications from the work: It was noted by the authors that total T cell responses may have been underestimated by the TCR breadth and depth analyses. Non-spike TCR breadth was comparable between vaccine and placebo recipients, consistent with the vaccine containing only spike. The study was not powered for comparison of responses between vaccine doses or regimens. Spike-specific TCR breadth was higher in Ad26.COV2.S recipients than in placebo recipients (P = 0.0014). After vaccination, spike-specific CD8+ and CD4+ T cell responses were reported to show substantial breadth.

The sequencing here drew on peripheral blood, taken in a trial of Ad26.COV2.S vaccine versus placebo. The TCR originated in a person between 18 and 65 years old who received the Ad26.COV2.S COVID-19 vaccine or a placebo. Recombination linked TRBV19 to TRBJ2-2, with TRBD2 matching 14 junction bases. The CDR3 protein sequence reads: CASRRGLAGGPNTGELFF. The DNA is TGTGCCAGTCGAAGAGGACTAGCGGGGGGCCCGAACACCGGGGAGCTGTTTTTT.